A selection of T cell receptor beta chains follows, all from one sample in a study of CD8 T cells in Susac syndrome. TCRdb passed the immunoSEQ multiplex PCR reads through MiXCR, listing each CDR3 protein once. In the table there are around 200,000 distinct CDR3 sequences, roughly 94% of which are singletons. Sequenced input: CD4+ T cells from PBMCs. Receptors originate from a human donor in good health. The CDR3 runs from the conserved cysteine through the conserved F or W. Fields, in order: CDR3 DNA, CDR3 protein, V gene, J gene, clone size, D gene. The D gene is left open where the match is weak. Not all rows give a size; the values are once, few, many and, for expanded clones, a class.

TGTGCCAGCAGTTTGAGGCAGCGGTCTGATGAAAAACTGTTTTTT	CASSLRQRSDEKLFF	TRBV12-3/TRBV12-4	TRBJ1-4	once	NA
TGTGCCAGCAGCCCCCCGACAGGAATTAATGGAAAACTGTTTTTT	CASSPPTGINGKLFF	TRBV11-2	TRBJ1-4	NA	NA
TGTGCCACCAGTGACTACAGGGAAGGCTACACCTTC	CATSDYREGYTF	TRBV24-1	TRBJ1-2	NA	NA
TGTGCCAGCACTAAGGGGTCCACTTTCTATGGCTACACCTTC	CASTKGSTFYGYTF	TRBV6-5	TRBJ1-2	NA	NA
TGCGCCAGCAGCCAAGATGTCAGGGATAACTATGGCTACACCTTC	CASSQDVRDNYGYTF	TRBV4-3	TRBJ1-2	NA	NA
TGCAGCGTCGCGGGACTAGCGGGAAGCACAGATACGCAGTATTTT	CSVAGLAGSTDTQYF	TRBV29-1	TRBJ2-3	NA	TRBD2
TGTGCCAGCGTTTACGGCCATAGGGATACGCAGTATTTT	CASVYGHRDTQYF	TRBV12-3/TRBV12-4	TRBJ2-3	NA	NA
TGTGCCTGGAGCATACAGGGGGATCAGCCCCAGCATTTT	CAWSIQGDQPQHF	TRBV30	TRBJ1-5	NA	TRBD1
TGTGCCAGCAGTCCTTTGACAGACACAGATACGCAGTATTTT	CASSPLTDTDTQYF	TRBV6-2/TRBV6-3	TRBJ2-3	once	NA
TGTGCCAGCAGTCCCACAGCCTCTGGGGCCAACGTCCTGACTTTC	CASSPTASGANVLTF	TRBV3-1	TRBJ2-6	NA	NA
TGTGCCTGGAACGGGCAGACGGTGGGAGCGCAGTATTTT	CAWNGQTVGAQYF	TRBV30	TRBJ2-3	once	NA
TGTGCCAGCAGCGCTGAGGGACAACTAATCTATGGCTACACCTTC	CASSAEGQLIYGYTF	TRBV9	TRBJ1-2	NA	NA
TGTGCCACCAGTGATCCCGGTAGTGGCGGCAGCTCCTACAATGAGCAGTTCTTC	CATSDPGSGGSSYNEQFF	TRBV24-1	TRBJ2-1	NA	NA
TGTGCCAGCAGCCAAGAGACGGGCGGGGGTACAGATACGCAGTATTTT	CASSQETGGGTDTQYF	TRBV4-2	TRBJ2-3	NA	TRBD2
TGTGCCAGCAGCGCCGGGACAGGGAACGGCTACACCTTC	CASSAGTGNGYTF	TRBV9	TRBJ1-2	NA	TRBD1
TGTGCCAGCAGTTTCGCGGCAAGCAATCAGCCCCAGCATTTT	CASSFAASNQPQHF	TRBV12-3/TRBV12-4	TRBJ1-5	once	NA
TGCGGGACTAGGAGTTTTAGCACAGATACGCAGTATTTT	CGTRSFSTDTQYF	TRBV20-1	TRBJ2-3	NA	TRBD2
TGCAGTGCACCGCTTCGGGGACTGCACAATGAGCAGTTCTTC	CSAPLRGLHNEQFF	TRBV20-1	TRBJ2-1	NA	NA
TGTGCCAGCAGTTTGGGACAGGCCATCAATCAGCCCCAGCATTTT	CASSLGQAINQPQHF	TRBV2	TRBJ1-5	NA	TRBD1
TGTGCCACCAGTGATTTTCAGAGTACAGATACGCAGTATTTT	CATSDFQSTDTQYF	TRBV24-1	TRBJ2-3	NA	NA
TGTGCCAGCAGCGCCAGGGGGCGAAATGAAAAACTGTTTTTT	CASSARGRNEKLFF	TRBV7-3	TRBJ1-4	NA	TRBD1
TGTGCCAGCTCAAACTGGCGGACAGAGACCCAGTACTTC	CASSNWRTETQYF	TRBV28	TRBJ2-5	NA	NA
TGTGCCAGGTGGACTAGCGGGGGCTCCTACAATGAGCAGTTCTTC	CARWTSGGSYNEQFF	TRBV2	TRBJ2-1	NA	TRBD2
TGTGCCAGCAGCCCCCGGTGGGGGGAGACCCAGTACTTC	CASSPRWGETQYF	TRBV7-6	TRBJ2-5	NA	NA
TGCAGTGCTCCCTCGCGCCAAGAGACCCAGTACTTC	CSAPSRQETQYF	TRBV20-1	TRBJ2-5	NA	NA
TGCAGTGCTAGGGCTAGCGGGGGGTTCCAAGAGACCCAGTACTTC	CSARASGGFQETQYF	TRBV20-1	TRBJ2-5	NA	TRBD2
TGTGCCAGCAGTTTTCCCGGGACAGACAAAAACATTCAGTACTTC	CASSFPGTDKNIQYF	TRBV6-2/TRBV6-3	TRBJ2-4	NA	TRBD1
TGCAGCGTTGAGTTTGTTCTCATGAACACTGAAGCTTTCTTT	CSVEFVLMNTEAFF	TRBV29-1	TRBJ1-1	NA	NA
TGTGCCAGCAGCCCGACTAGCGGGAGTTGGGATGAGCAGTTCTTC	CASSPTSGSWDEQFF	TRBV9	TRBJ2-1	NA	TRBD2
TGCGCCAGCAGCCTTAGCGGGAGTCGGGACAATGAGCAGTTCTTC	CASSLSGSRDNEQFF	TRBV4-1	TRBJ2-1	NA	TRBD2
TGCAGTGCTAGGAGCGGGAGGGCCGGGGATGAGCAGTTCTTC	CSARSGRAGDEQFF	TRBV20-1	TRBJ2-1	NA	TRBD2
TGTGCCAGCAGGGTCGACAGGAGAAGAGATACGCAGTATTTT	CASRVDRRRDTQYF	TRBV6-5	TRBJ2-3	NA	NA
TGCGCCAGCAGCCCTCAAGGGACAGTCAATCAGCCCCAGCATTTT	CASSPQGTVNQPQHF	TRBV4-1	TRBJ1-5	NA	TRBD1
TGCAGTGCTAGCGATTGGGGACTAGGACGATACAATGAGCAGTTCTTC	CSASDWGLGRYNEQFF	TRBV20-1	TRBJ2-1	NA	TRBD2
TGTGCCATCAGTGAGAACCTAGGGGGCCGGGAGACCCAGTACTTC	CAISENLGGRETQYF	TRBV10-3	TRBJ2-5	NA	TRBD1
TGCGCCAGCAGCCAGTATACCGCAGAAAACATTCAGTACTTC	CASSQYTAENIQYF	TRBV4-1	TRBJ2-4	NA	NA
TGCAGCGTCTATAGGGGGAAAGAGACCCAGTACTTC	CSVYRGKETQYF	TRBV29-1	TRBJ2-5	NA	NA
TGTGCCAGCAGTGAAGCGATCGGTCGGGGCATAAGCAATCAGCCCCAGCATTTT	CASSEAIGRGISNQPQHF	TRBV6-1	TRBJ1-5	NA	NA
TGCAGCTCGCCGGGACAGGGAGTCTCTGAAGCTTTCTTT	CSSPGQGVSEAFF	TRBV29-1	TRBJ1-1	NA	TRBD1
TGTGCCAGCAGTTTAGGGGAGACCTATGGCTACACCTTC	CASSLGETYGYTF	TRBV12-3/TRBV12-4	TRBJ1-2	NA	NA
TGTGCCAGCAGTAGGGACAGCGTTGCATCTGGGGCCAACGTCCTGACTTTC	CASSRDSVASGANVLTF	TRBV25-1	TRBJ2-6	NA	TRBD1
TGTGCCAGCAGTTTACCCCTCGACTATGGCTACACCTTC	CASSLPLDYGYTF	TRBV12-3/TRBV12-4	TRBJ1-2	NA	NA
TGCAGTGCTAGAGATCGGCTAGCGGCGTCGGAGACCCAGTACTTC	CSARDRLAASETQYF	TRBV20-1	TRBJ2-5	NA	TRBD2
TGTGCCAGCAGTTACTCGGGACTAGTTGGAGGGGGAATTCAGCCCCAGCATTTT	CASSYSGLVGGGIQPQHF	TRBV6-5	TRBJ1-5	once	NA
TGTGCCAGCAGTTTATACCCGGGCTTTACAGGGGGGTACACCGGGGAGCTGTTTTTT	CASSLYPGFTGGYTGELFF	TRBV27	TRBJ2-2	NA	TRBD1
TGTGCCTGGAGTGTTGGGGGCCATAATGAGCAGTTCTTC	CAWSVGGHNEQFF	TRBV30	TRBJ2-1	NA	NA
TGTGCCAGCAGCTACCACAGGGAGAGCTATGGCTACACCTTC	CASSYHRESYGYTF	TRBV5-4	TRBJ1-2	NA	NA
TGTGCCAGTAGTACCGGGACACTTGAAAACTATGGCTACACCTTC	CASSTGTLENYGYTF	TRBV19	TRBJ1-2	NA	NA
TGCAGCGTTCCAAAAGACGGCCCCGGGGAGCTGTTTTTT	CSVPKDGPGELFF	TRBV29-1	TRBJ2-2	NA	NA
TGTGCCAGCAGCGAGTTGGCAGATACGCAGTATTTT	CASSELADTQYF	TRBV9	TRBJ2-3	NA	NA
TGTGCCAGCAGCCAAGAATTTCCGGGACAGGGAGATACGCAGTATTTT	CASSQEFPGQGDTQYF	TRBV3-1	TRBJ2-3	once	TRBD1
TGCGCCAGCAGCCTTGACCCCAACCCCAACATTCAGTACTTC	CASSLDPNPNIQYF	TRBV5-1	TRBJ2-4	NA	NA
TGTGCCAGCAGTCAGGGGGCATCCTATAATTCACCCCTCCACTTT	CASSQGASYNSPLHF	TRBV12-3/TRBV12-4	TRBJ1-6	NA	TRBD1
TGTGCCAGCAGCTGGGACGGGAATTCACCCCTCCACTTT	CASSWDGNSPLHF	TRBV7-9	TRBJ1-6	NA	NA